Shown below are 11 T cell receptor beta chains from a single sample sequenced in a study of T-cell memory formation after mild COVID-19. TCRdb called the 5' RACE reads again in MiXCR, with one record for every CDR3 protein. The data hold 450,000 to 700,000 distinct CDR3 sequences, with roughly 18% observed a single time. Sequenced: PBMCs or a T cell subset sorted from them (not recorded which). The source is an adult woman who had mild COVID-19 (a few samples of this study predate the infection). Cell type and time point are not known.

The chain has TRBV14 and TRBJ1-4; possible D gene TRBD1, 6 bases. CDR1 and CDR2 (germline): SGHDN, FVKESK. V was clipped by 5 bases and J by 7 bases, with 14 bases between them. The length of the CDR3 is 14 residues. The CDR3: CASSYQGSGEKLFF. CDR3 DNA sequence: TGTGCCAGCAGCTATCAGGGGTCAGGTGAAAAACTGTTTTTT. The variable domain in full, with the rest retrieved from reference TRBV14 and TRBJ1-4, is EAGVTQFPSHSVIEKGQTVTLRCDPISGHDNLYWYRRVMGKEIKFLLHFVKESKQDESGMPNNRFLAERTGGTYSTLKVQPAELEDSGVYFCASSYQGSGEKLFFGSGTQLSVL.

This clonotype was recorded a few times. The CDR3 DNA sequence: TGCAGCGTTGAAGAGCGGACAGACGGCTACACCTTC. It yields the protein CSVEERTDGYTF. The chain carries TRBV29-1 and TRBJ1-2; the D gene is possibly TRBD1 (6 bases). Looked up from germline, CDR1 is SQVTM and CDR2 is ANQGSEA. CDR3 length equals 12 residues. V gave up 0 bases and J gave up 8 bases, with 10 bases separating them.

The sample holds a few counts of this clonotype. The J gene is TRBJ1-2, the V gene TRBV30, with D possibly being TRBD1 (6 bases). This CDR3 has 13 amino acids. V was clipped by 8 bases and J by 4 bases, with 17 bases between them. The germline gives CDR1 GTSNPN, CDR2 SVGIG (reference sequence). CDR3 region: CAGGEGVFYGYTF. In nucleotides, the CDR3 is TGTGCCGGAGGGGAGGGGGTGTTCTATGGCTACACCTTC.

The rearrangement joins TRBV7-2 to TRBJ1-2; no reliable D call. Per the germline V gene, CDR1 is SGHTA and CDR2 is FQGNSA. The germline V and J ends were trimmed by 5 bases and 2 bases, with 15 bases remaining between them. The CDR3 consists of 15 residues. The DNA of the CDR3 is TGTGCCAGCAGCCCCTCGTTTATCCCCAACTATGGCTACACCTTC. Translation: CASSPSFIPNYGYTF.

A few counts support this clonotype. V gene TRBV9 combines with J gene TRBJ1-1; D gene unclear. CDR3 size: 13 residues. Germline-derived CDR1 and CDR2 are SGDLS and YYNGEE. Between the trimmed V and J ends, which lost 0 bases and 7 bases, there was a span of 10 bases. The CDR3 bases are TGTGCCAGCAGCGTAGAACCGGGTAATGAAGCTTTCTTT. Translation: CASSVEPGNEAFF.

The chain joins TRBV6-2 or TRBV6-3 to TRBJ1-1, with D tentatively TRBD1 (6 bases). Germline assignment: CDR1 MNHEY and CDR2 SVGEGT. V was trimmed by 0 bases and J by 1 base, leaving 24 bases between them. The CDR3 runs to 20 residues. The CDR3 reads CASSYSKRTHPDRQNTEAFF. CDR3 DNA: TGTGCCAGCAGTTACTCGAAGCGGACACACCCCGACAGGCAGAACACTGAAGCTTTCTTT.

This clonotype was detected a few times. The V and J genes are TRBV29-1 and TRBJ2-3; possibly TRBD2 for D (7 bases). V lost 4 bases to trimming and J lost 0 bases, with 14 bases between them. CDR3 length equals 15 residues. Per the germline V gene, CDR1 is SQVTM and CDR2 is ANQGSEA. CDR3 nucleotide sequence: TGCAGCGTTGGGCGTGGGGGGGCTAGCACAGATACGCAGTATTTT. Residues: CSVGRGGASTDTQYF.

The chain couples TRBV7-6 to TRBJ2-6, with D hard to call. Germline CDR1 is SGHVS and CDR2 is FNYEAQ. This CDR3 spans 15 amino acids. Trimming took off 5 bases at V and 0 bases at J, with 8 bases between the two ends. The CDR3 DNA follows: TGTGCCAGCAGCAATGTTCTCTCTGGGGCCAACGTCCTGACTTTC. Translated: CASSNVLSGANVLTF.

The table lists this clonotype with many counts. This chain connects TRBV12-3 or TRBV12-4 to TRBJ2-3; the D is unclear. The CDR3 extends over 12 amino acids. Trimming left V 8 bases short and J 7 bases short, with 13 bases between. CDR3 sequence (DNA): TGTGCCAGCGTAATGGGTAGAAATACGCAGTATTTT. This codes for CASVMGRNTQYF.

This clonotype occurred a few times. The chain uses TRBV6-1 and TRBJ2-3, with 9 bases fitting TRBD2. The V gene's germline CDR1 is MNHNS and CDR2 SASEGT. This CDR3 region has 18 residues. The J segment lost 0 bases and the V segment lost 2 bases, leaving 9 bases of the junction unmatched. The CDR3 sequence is CASSEILAGLQSTDTQYF. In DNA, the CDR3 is TGTGCCAGCAGTGAAATCCTAGCGGGGCTCCAGAGCACAGATACGCAGTATTTT.

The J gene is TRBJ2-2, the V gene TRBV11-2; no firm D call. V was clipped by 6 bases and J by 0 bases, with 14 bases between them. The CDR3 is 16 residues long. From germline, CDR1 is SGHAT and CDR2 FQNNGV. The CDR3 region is CASSQWVPPNTGELFF. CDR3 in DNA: TGTGCCAGCAGTCAATGGGTCCCCCCGAACACCGGGGAGCTGTTTTTT. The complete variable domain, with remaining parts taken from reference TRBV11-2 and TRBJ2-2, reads EAGVAQSPRYKIIEKRQSVAFWCNPISGHATLYWYQQILGQGPKLLIQFQNNGVVDDSQLPKDRFSAERLKGVDSTLKIQPAKLEDSAVYLCASSQWVPPNTGELFFGEGSRLTVL.